Listed below are T cell receptor beta chains from one sample, sequenced in a study of shared clonotypes between healthy human individuals. Profiled with immunoSEQ multiplex PCR; TCRdb holds only in-frame clones, not every one. In the table there are under 2.5 million clones, about nine tenths of which are singletons. Sequences were obtained from naive CD4+ T cells from PBMCs. These receptors all stem from a man aged 18 to 30 in good health. Some clones in this sample may be carry-over from other donors' samples. CDR3s include the opening cysteine and the closing phenylalanine or tryptophan. The D gene is left open where the match is weak. Expanded clones get a size class; other rows say once, few or many, or leave the size out.

j_call,clone_size,v_call,d_call,cdr3_aa,cdr3_nt
TRBJ1-1,.,TRBV29-1,.,CSVRGLWEYTEAFF,TGCAGCGTAAGGGGCCTTTGGGAGTACACTGAAGCTTTCTTT
TRBJ2-6,.,TRBV6-1,.,CASSGDRGRHGANVLTF,TGTGCCAGCAGTGGAGATCGAGGGCGTCACGGGGCCAACGTCCTGACTTTC
TRBJ2-5,.,TRBV7-2,.,CASSSRRGQETQYF,TGTGCCAGCAGCTCTCGACGGGGCCAAGAGACCCAGTACTTC
TRBJ1-5,.,TRBV7-9,.,CASSRGSDQPQHF,TGTGCCAGCAGCAGGGGGTCGGATCAGCCCCAGCATTTT
TRBJ2-3,.,TRBV6-1,.,CASSDMIVGDTQYF,TGTGCCAGCAGTGACATGATTGTCGGAGATACGCAGTATTTT
TRBJ1-1,.,TRBV9,.,CASSVVPGTNTEAFF,TGTGCCAGCAGCGTAGTCCCAGGGACGAACACTGAAGCTTTCTTT
TRBJ1-3,.,TRBV4-2,.,CASSQATAPRNTIYF,TGTGCCAGCAGCCAAGCGACGGCTCCTAGAAACACCATATATTTT
TRBJ1-5,once,TRBV7-8,.,CASSPWGSPQPQHF,TGTGCCAGCAGCCCGTGGGGGTCCCCTCAGCCCCAGCATTTT
TRBJ1-1,.,TRBV18,.,CASSPRIEAFF,TGTGCCAGCTCACCTCGGATTGAAGCTTTCTTT
TRBJ2-3,.,TRBV9,TRBD2,CASSVAAGGPNTQYF,TGTGCCAGCAGCGTAGCGGCGGGAGGGCCGAATACGCAGTATTTT
TRBJ2-7,once,TRBV29-1,TRBD2,CSVVAGGRVYEQYF,TGCAGCGTTGTTGCTGGGGGGAGGGTTTACGAGCAGTACTTC
TRBJ1-1,few,TRBV7-3,.,CASSPQGTNTEAFF,TGTGCCAGCAGCCCACAGGGCACGAACACTGAAGCTTTCTTT
TRBJ2-1,.,TRBV4-1,TRBD2,CASSRTLTSGSSNEQFF,TGCGCCAGCAGCCGCACGCTGACTAGCGGGAGTTCTAATGAGCAGTTCTTC
TRBJ1-2,few,TRBV19,TRBD1,CASSFRDRVGYGYTF,TGTGCCAGTAGTTTCCGGGACAGGGTCGGCTATGGCTACACCTTC
TRBJ2-1,once,TRBV12-5,TRBD2,CASGASGTSGTYNEQFF,TGTGCTAGTGGGGCCTCCGGGACTAGCGGAACCTACAATGAGCAGTTCTTC
TRBJ2-5,.,TRBV7-2,TRBD1,CASSLAPGTGVKETQYF,TGTGCCAGCAGCTTAGCACCCGGGACAGGGGTGAAAGAGACCCAGTACTTC
TRBJ2-7,once,TRBV28,.,CASMGRTYEQYF,TGTGCCAGCATGGGCAGAACCTACGAGCAGTACTTC
TRBJ1-5,.,TRBV19,.,CASSIDWNRFYSNQPQHF,TGTGCCAGTAGTATAGATTGGAACAGGTTCTATAGCAATCAGCCCCAGCATTTT
TRBJ2-5,.,TRBV11-2,.,CASTPGPSGETQYF,TGTGCCAGCACCCCGGGTCCTTCCGGGGAGACCCAGTACTTC
TRBJ1-6,once,TRBV30,TRBD1,CAWTNSLTGVLHF,TGTGCCTGGACGAACAGCTTGACAGGGGTCCTCCACTTT
TRBJ2-3,.,TRBV5-4,.,CASSVYGDLDF,TGTGCCAGCAGCGTATATGGCGATTTGGATTTT
TRBJ1-2,.,TRBV2,.,CASSPEFGYGYTF,TGTGCTTCTTCCCCAGAGTTCGGGTATGGCTACACCTTC
TRBJ2-2,once,TRBV11-3,.,CASSPRGTGELFF,TGTGCCAGCAGCCCCCGTGGGACCGGGGAGCTGTTTTTT
TRBJ2-7,.,TRBV10-3,.,CAITSGPLGSYEQYF,TGTGCCATCACGAGCGGGCCCCTTGGCTCCTACGAGCAGTACTTC
TRBJ2-7,.,TRBV10-3,.,CAISESSGTETKQYF,TGTGCCATCAGTGAGTCGTCGGGGACGGAAACCAAGCAGTACTTC
TRBJ2-2,once,TRBV7-3,.,CASSLVSQAGTGELFF,TGTGCCAGCAGCTTAGTCTCCCAGGCGGGGACCGGGGAGCTGTTTTTT
TRBJ1-1,.,TRBV5-1,.,CASSPGGNTEAFF,TGCGCCAGCAGCCCGGGAGGAAACACTGAAGCTTTCTTT
TRBJ2-1,.,TRBV10-1,TRBD1,CASSEAGRGRGFGNEQFF,TGCGCCAGCAGTGAGGCTGGCAGGGGGCGAGGTTTTGGCAATGAGCAGTTCTTC
TRBJ1-4,.,TRBV7-2,.,CASSGTGTNEKLFF,TGTGCCAGCAGCGGAACAGGCACTAATGAAAAACTGTTTTTT
TRBJ2-1,.,TRBV5-1,.,CASSLGHNEQFF,TGCGCCAGCAGCTTGGGACATAATGAGCAGTTCTTC
TRBJ2-3,.,TRBV29-1,.,CSSLGGAGETWVDTQYF,TGCAGCTCACTAGGGGGCGCGGGAGAAACCTGGGTAGATACGCAGTATTTT
TRBJ2-5,.,TRBV6-5,TRBD1,CASSLGTGGGETQYF,TGTGCCAGCAGTTTGGGGACAGGGGGCGGAGAGACCCAGTACTTC
TRBJ2-1,.,TRBV11-3,.,CASGMSSYNEQFF,TGTGCCAGCGGGATGAGCTCCTACAATGAGCAGTTCTTC
TRBJ2-1,.,TRBV18,.,CASSLGAYNEQFF,TGTGCCAGCTCCCTGGGCGCGTACAATGAGCAGTTCTTC
TRBJ2-5,.,TRBV11-2,.,CASSLAPGVAGTQYF,TGTGCCAGCAGCTTAGCTCCGGGAGTGGCGGGGACCCAGTACTTC
TRBJ2-7,once,TRBV5-4,.,CASSGGDGYEQYF,TGTGCCAGCAGCGGAGGGGACGGCTACGAGCAGTACTTC
TRBJ2-6,.,TRBV7-9,.,CASSSAGAGANVLTF,TGTGCCAGCAGCTCCGCTGGGGCTGGGGCCAACGTCCTGACTTTC
TRBJ2-1,.,TRBV6-5,TRBD2,CASSYRLAGGREQFF,TGTGCCAGCAGTTACAGACTAGCGGGAGGGCGAGAGCAGTTCTTC
TRBJ2-3,once,TRBV30,TRBD2,CAWESGRGSDTQYF,TGTGCCTGGGAGAGCGGGAGGGGCTCAGATACGCAGTATTTT